This entry is about one TCR beta chain. Per germline, CDR1 SGHNT and CDR2 YYREEE (reference sequence). This CDR3 contains 15 residues. V was clipped by 1 base and J by 3 bases; unmatched bases: 5. These data come from a study of control samples from healthy donors and cancer patients. The repertoire was sequenced with immunoSEQ multiplex PCR; TCRdb's copy has only in-frame clones and lacks some. The data contain 130,000 or so clones, about 90% of them seen just once; the ten biggest clones take up less than 8.5%. This receptor was taken from a man between 18 and 35 years old in good health. Sequencing was performed on blood. The chain has TRBV5-4 and TRBJ2-7; 9 bases match TRBD2. The CDR3 DNA is TGTGCCAGCAGCTTGCCGGCGGGGGGGGTCTACGAGCAGTACTTC. Translating gives CASSLPAGGVYEQYF. The complete variable domain, with remaining parts taken from reference TRBV5-4 and TRBJ2-7, reads ETGVTQSPTHLIKTRGQQVTLRCSSQSGHNTVSWYQQALGQGPQFIFQYYREEENGRGNFPPRFSGLQFPNYSSELNVNALELDDSALYLCASSLPAGGVYEQYFGPGTRLTVT.